The rows below give T cell receptor beta chains drawn from one sample of a study of shared clonotypes between healthy human individuals. Using immunoSEQ multiplex PCR, the repertoire was profiled, and TCRdb retains in-frame clones only, with some absent. The sample has 2 million to 2.5 million clones; over 85% are singletons. The sample consisted of naive CD4+ T cells sorted from blood. The receptors shown here come from a man aged 18 to 30 in good health. Both conserved end residues are part of each CDR3. Fields, in order: clone size, D gene, V gene, J gene, CDR3 protein, CDR3 DNA. The D gene is left open where the match is weak. Size is omitted from some rows. Given values are once, few, many or a class for expanded clones.

few,.,TRBV7-2,TRBJ1-5,CASSLSQDNQPQHF,TGTGCCAGCAGCTTAAGTCAGGACAATCAGCCCCAGCATTTT
.,.,TRBV5-6,TRBJ1-1,CASSLRANTEAFF,TGTGCCAGCAGCTTGAGGGCGAACACTGAAGCTTTCTTT
.,TRBD1,TRBV11-2,TRBJ2-7,CASSLDRTGHYEQYF,TGTGCCAGCAGCTTAGACCGGACAGGGCACTACGAGCAGTACTTC
.,.,TRBV29-1,TRBJ1-4,CSVEISPNEKLFF,TGCAGCGTTGAAATCAGCCCGAATGAAAAACTGTTTTTT
.,TRBD2,TRBV6-1,TRBJ2-7,CASRFLSGGFYEQYF,TGTGCCAGCAGGTTCCTTAGCGGGGGGTTCTACGAGCAGTACTTC
.,.,TRBV11-2,TRBJ2-4,CASSPWGEGSKNIQYF,TGTGCCAGCAGCCCCTGGGGAGAGGGATCCAAAAACATTCAGTACTTC
.,.,TRBV20-1,TRBJ1-5,CSAGLSNAQHF,TGCAGTGCGGGGTTGAGTAATGCCCAGCATTTT
.,.,TRBV7-9,TRBJ1-3,CASSKGGISGNTIYF,TGTGCCAGCAGCAAGGGGGGGATCTCTGGAAACACCATATATTTT
.,.,TRBV4-3,TRBJ1-6,CASSQDYPNSPLHF,TGCGCCAGCAGCCAAGATTACCCAAATTCACCCCTCCACTTT
.,.,TRBV10-3,TRBJ1-2,CATRDGVNYGYTF,TGTGCCACCAGAGACGGGGTTAACTATGGCTACACCTTC
.,TRBD1,TRBV6-6,TRBJ2-7,CASSYSGQGGEQYF,TGTGCCAGCAGTTACTCGGGACAGGGAGGCGAGCAGTACTTC
.,TRBD1,TRBV5-1,TRBJ1-3,CASSPGTGGNTIYF,TGCGCCAGCAGTCCCGGGACAGGGGGAAACACCATATATTTT
few,.,TRBV28,TRBJ2-7,CASGSYEQYF,TGTGCCAGCGGGAGCTACGAGCAGTACTTC
.,.,TRBV18,TRBJ1-1,CASSPLFMNTEAFF,TGTGCCAGCTCACCCCTCTTCATGAACACTGAAGCTTTCTTT
.,.,TRBV4-3,TRBJ1-2,CASSQLTVNYGYTF,TGCGCCAGCAGCCAACTGACAGTAAACTATGGCTACACCTTC
.,.,TRBV7-2,TRBJ1-6,CASSLDLGSLHF,TGTGCCAGCAGCTTAGATCTTGGGTCCCTCCACTTT
few,.,TRBV6-5,TRBJ1-5,CASSLTVNQPQHF,TGTGCCAGCAGCCTGACAGTCAATCAGCCCCAGCATTTT
.,.,TRBV10-3,TRBJ2-5,CAISAMTGETQYF,TGTGCCATCAGTGCAATGACCGGAGAGACCCAGTACTTC
.,TRBD1,TRBV5-1,TRBJ2-2,CASSLGPGQGTGELFF,TGCGCCAGCAGCTTAGGACCGGGACAGGGGACCGGGGAGCTGTTTTTT
.,.,TRBV2,TRBJ1-5,CASSEGGNQPQHF,TGTGCCAGCAGTGAGGGAGGCAATCAGCCCCAGCATTTT
once,.,TRBV5-5,TRBJ2-6,CASSLVPTESGANVLTF,TGTGCCAGCAGCTTGGTTCCCACAGAGTCTGGGGCCAACGTCCTGACTTTC
.,.,TRBV4-1,TRBJ1-4,CASSQLVLTGEKLFF,TGCGCCAGCAGCCAGTTGGTGCTCACGGGCGAAAAACTGTTTTTT
.,TRBD2,TRBV7-7,TRBJ2-5,CASSPGLAGETQYF,TGTGCTAGCAGCCCAGGACTAGCGGGAGAGACCCAGTACTTC
.,.,TRBV30,TRBJ2-1,CAWEGTPPEQFF,TGTGCCTGGGAGGGGACCCCCCCTGAGCAGTTCTTC
.,TRBD2,TRBV5-5,TRBJ2-7,CASSLGLAGAIYEQYF,TGTGCCAGCAGCTTGGGACTAGCGGGAGCGATTTACGAGCAGTACTTC
.,.,TRBV10-3,TRBJ2-3,CAISNGADGTDTQYF,TGTGCCATCAGTAATGGGGCTGACGGCACAGATACGCAGTATTTT
.,.,TRBV9,TRBJ1-2,CASSVSTDFYGYTF,TGTGCCAGCAGCGTTTCGACGGACTTTTATGGCTACACCTTC
.,TRBD2,TRBV7-9,TRBJ2-3,CASSLGSLAGATDTQYF,TGTGCCAGCAGCTTAGGATCCCTAGCGGGGGCCACAGATACGCAGTATTTT